This TCR beta chain comes out of a study of blood T cell repertoires in COVID-19. The assay was immunoSEQ multiplex PCR, and TCRdb's table has in-frame clones only and misses some. The sample shows 50,000 to 75,000 clones, 91% of them seen only once. The specimen was peripheral blood. The origin of this receptor is a human donor in a cohort sampled during active COVID-19.

CDR3 in DNA: TGTGCCAGCAGCAACTTTATAGGGACTGATCTTAGGTACGAGCAGTACTTC. Its protein product is CASSNFIGTDLRYEQYF. The chain uses TRBV7-9 and TRBJ2-7; TRBD2 might be the D (6 bases). Germline V gives CDR1 SEHNR, CDR2 FQNEAQ (reference sequence). Trimming pared 5 bases from V and 4 bases from J, leaving 24 bases between. CDR3 length: 17 residues.